The rows below give T cell receptor beta chains drawn from one sample of a study of blood T cell repertoires in COVID-19. Here immunoSEQ multiplex PCR was the method, and the copy in TCRdb shows in-frame clones only, minus some. The sample shows over 150,000 clones, approximately 83% of them seen only once. Sequenced input: peripheral blood. Receptors originate from an elderly woman with acute or convalescent COVID-19. Each CDR3 is given without its conserved first and last residue. Each record gives: V gene, clone size, CDR3 protein. Size is omitted from some rows. Given values are once, few, many or a class for expanded clones.

TRBV19 - ASTGLGVTQY
TRBV7-8 - AGSPRTAQSGAF
TRBV30 - AWSPLAGATGELF
TRBV6-4 - ASSEEFDPNQPQH
TRBV10-1 - ASSEGSYGYT
TRBV6-6 - ASSTPGGSGETQY
TRBV7-2 - ASSVDRAMNYGYT
TRBV5-4 - ASSWQGALRESGANVLT
TRBV21-1 - ASTQTRDSAHEQY
TRBV2 - ASSRTVNQPQH
TRBV11-2 - ASSLVARGEETQY
TRBV5-1 - ASSLDGRGSNTEAF
TRBV21-1 - ASSKGPGIENEQF
TRBV27 - ASSLPTGLNSPLH
TRBV7-3 - ASSPQGNTEAF
TRBV7-9 many ASSFNYEQY
TRBV4-3 - ASSQVGRQGDVAGANVLT
TRBV7-2 - ASSPRDRAEAF
TRBV18 - ASSPLSGTQETQY
TRBV5-1 - ASSYAEHSPLH
TRBV6-2/TRBV6-3 - ASSYSAANYGYT
TRBV29-1 once SVERLAGERQF
TRBV13 - ASSLGGQDTQY
TRBV9 - ASSPHSWLRTTRLSGANVLT
TRBV7-2 once ASSLAPGDTQY
TRBV11-1 - ASSTRQGSDTQY
TRBV25-1 - ASSESGVGELF
TRBV5-1 - ASSSRAGGNVLT
TRBV6-2/TRBV6-3 - ASSNPGFHYGYT
TRBV19 - ASSIVGVTNYGYT
TRBV6-5 - ASSYSVLLNTEAF
TRBV6-5 once ASTAGQNLYEQY
TRBV27 - ATSDRGHGEQF
TRBV12-3/TRBV12-4 - ASSVTTGKLF
TRBV28 - ASSSAGGQFSGTDTQY
TRBV6-5 - ATKDRTVEAF
TRBV30 few AWGGPPGYGYT
TRBV7-6 few ASSPAGSRETQY
TRBV4-2 - ASSQGQGYYEQY
TRBV28 - ASIQNTEAF
TRBV18 - ASSKTQVPNTGELF